A selection of T cell receptor beta chains follows, all from one sample in a study of T cells after yellow fever vaccination. Via MiXCR, TCRdb re-called the 5' RACE reads, giving one row per CDR3 protein. Here the sample spans 50,000 to 60,000 distinct CDR3 sequences, more than 6.5% being singletons. The input for sequencing was CD8+ T cells not binding an NS4B(214-222) dextramer, sorted from PBMCs, taken about 41 days after the first yellow fever vaccination. These receptors were taken from a young man who received the YFV17D yellow fever vaccine. The CDR3 runs from the conserved cysteine through the conserved F or W. The D gene is left open where the match is weak. A row's size may be missing; if present it is once, few, many or a size class.

j_call d_call clone_size v_call cdr3_nt cdr3_aa
TRBJ1-5 TRBD1 NA TRBV23-1 TGCGCCAGCAGTCAAAATCCGACAGGGGGCTTCGGTCAGCCCCAGCATTTT CASSQNPTGGFGQPQHF
TRBJ1-1 TRBD1 few TRBV5-1 TGCGCCAGCAGCTCCGGGACAGGGGATACTGAAGCTTTCTTT CASSSGTGDTEAFF
TRBJ2-3 NA many TRBV7-9 TGTGCCAGCGAGGGGAATCGGGCAGATACGCAGTATTTT CASEGNRADTQYF
TRBJ1-1 NA many TRBV4-1 TGCGCCAGCAGCCAACTGGGAGGGAACACTGAAGCTTTCTTT CASSQLGGNTEAFF
TRBJ2-2 TRBD1 many TRBV29-1 TGCAGCGTTCCAGGGGGCACCGGGGAGCTGTTTTTT CSVPGGTGELFF
TRBJ1-1 NA NA TRBV5-1 TGCGCCAGCAGCTTGGTAGGGTTAATGAACACTGAAGCTTTCTTT CASSLVGLMNTEAFF
TRBJ2-1 NA few TRBV7-2 TGTGCCAGCAGAAACACCTTTTATGAGCAGTTCTTC CASRNTFYEQFF
TRBJ2-5 TRBD1 NA TRBV7-2 TGTGCCAGCTCCTCCGAAGGGACAGGGGGAGAGACCCAGTACTTC CASSSEGTGGETQYF
TRBJ1-2 NA many TRBV27 TGTGCCAGCAGTTTCGGGCTCACCTATGGCTACACCTTC CASSFGLTYGYTF
TRBJ1-2 NA NA TRBV29-1 TGCAGCGTTGAACAGTCTGGACCAGGCTACACCTTC CSVEQSGPGYTF
TRBJ2-2 NA many TRBV2 TGTGCCAGCAGTGAACCTTCTGCGAACACCGGGGAGCTGTTTTTT CASSEPSANTGELFF
TRBJ1-1 NA NA TRBV5-8 TGTGCCAGCAGCTTGTTTGGGCCGGGACCTGAAGCTTTCTTT CASSLFGPGPEAFF
TRBJ2-3 TRBD1 NA TRBV11-1 TGTGCCAGCAGCTTAGGTCTGGCAGCCAGGACAGGGAATTACACAGATACGCAGTATTTT CASSLGLAARTGNYTDTQYF
TRBJ2-4 TRBD1 many TRBV6-1 TGTGCCAGCCGGACAGGCCCCTCTGCCAAAAACATTCAGTACTTC CASRTGPSAKNIQYF
TRBJ2-5 TRBD2 NA TRBV7-9 TGTGCCAGCAGTATGACTAGCGGGGGGGCCAGCCAAGAGACCCAGCACTTC CASSMTSGGASQETQHF
TRBJ1-1 NA few TRBV5-5 TGTGCCAGCAGCCAAGACAACCCTGAAGCTTTCTTT CASSQDNPEAFF
TRBJ2-2 TRBD2 many TRBV6-5 TGTGCCAGCAGTTACTCTGTGAATAGCGGGGTCCGGGAGCTGTTTTTT CASSYSVNSGVRELFF
TRBJ1-1 NA many TRBV28 TGTGCCAGCAGGGTCTGGCAGGTCACTGAAGCTTTCTTT CASRVWQVTEAFF
TRBJ1-1 NA many TRBV7-9 TGTGCCAGCAGCGCAGGGGACTTTTATAATGCTTTCTTT CASSAGDFYNAFF
TRBJ2-1 NA many TRBV7-6 TGTGCCAGCAGCTTGACTAGGGGCCCCTACAATGAGCAGTTCTTC CASSLTRGPYNEQFF
TRBJ2-7 NA NA TRBV20-1 TGCAGTGCCCGAAAAGGTGGGGCCTACGAGCAGTACTTC CSARKGGAYEQYF
TRBJ1-2 NA NA TRBV13 TGTGCCAGCGCCACAAACGTCGGGGGAGACTATGGCTACACCTTC CASATNVGGDYGYTF
TRBJ2-1 TRBD2 NA TRBV9 TGTGCCAGCAGCTCCCGCGGGGGGGCCTACAATGAGCAGTTCTTC CASSSRGGAYNEQFF
TRBJ2-5 NA few TRBV5-6 TGTGCCAGCAGCTTGTCTCGGGACGGGGAGACCCAGTACTTC CASSLSRDGETQYF
TRBJ1-1 NA many TRBV5-1 TGCGCCAGCTCCATTCCGGGGCGAATGAACACTGAAGCTTTCTTT CASSIPGRMNTEAFF
TRBJ1-1 TRBD1 few TRBV15 TGTGCCACCAGCAGAGAGGACAGGGAGTGGGATGAAGCTTTCTTT CATSREDREWDEAFF
TRBJ1-1 TRBD1 few TRBV5-4 TGTGCCAGCAGCTTCTGGGACAGGGGAATCACTGAAGCTTTCTTT CASSFWDRGITEAFF
TRBJ2-1 NA many TRBV7-3 TGTGCCAGCAGCTTCGGACACGTAAGTCCCTACAATGAGCAGTTCTTC CASSFGHVSPYNEQFF
TRBJ1-6 NA NA TRBV25-1 TGTGCCAGCAGTTGTCGGAACCTAAAGGGGAATTCACCCCTCCACTTT CASSCRNLKGNSPLHF
TRBJ1-6 TRBD1 NA TRBV4-2 TGTGCCAGCAGCGCAGAGGGGGCAGGTTCACCCCTCCACTTT CASSAEGAGSPLHF
TRBJ1-2 NA NA TRBV6-2/TRBV6-3 TGTGCCAGCGGGGACTATGGCTACATCTTC CASGDYGYIF
TRBJ1-4 NA NA TRBV29-1 TGCAGCGCTACCGAGAGAGAAAAACTGTTTTTT CSATEREKLFF
TRBJ2-3 TRBD2 few TRBV5-1 TGCGCCAGCGCTACGTCGGGGGGGCCACCAGATACGCAGTATTTT CASATSGGPPDTQYF
TRBJ1-1 NA many TRBV6-4 TGTGCCAGCTGGGGACCCCTTGATGGGGCTTTCTTT CASWGPLDGAFF
TRBJ2-1 NA few TRBV4-1 TGCGCCAGCAGCCCTCCTCGCTACAATGAGCAGTTCTTC CASSPPRYNEQFF
TRBJ2-5 TRBD1 few TRBV6-2/TRBV6-3 TGTGCCAGCAGCAAAGGGGGCTGGGAGACCCAGTACTTC CASSKGGWETQYF
TRBJ2-3 TRBD2 many TRBV2 TGTGCCAGCACTTGGGGGAGGACTAGCGTAAGCACAGATACGCAGTATTTT CASTWGRTSVSTDTQYF
TRBJ2-1 NA many TRBV4-3 TGCGCCAGCAGCCAAGATCACAGGTTCTACAATGAGCAGTTCTTC CASSQDHRFYNEQFF
TRBJ1-1 NA many TRBV29-1 TGCAGCGTTGAGTTCCGGGCGGGCGCTGAAGCTTTCTTT CSVEFRAGAEAFF
TRBJ2-7 TRBD1 NA TRBV2 TGTGCCAGCTCCGGGACAGTAACCTACGAGCAGTACTTC CASSGTVTYEQYF
TRBJ2-7 TRBD2 many TRBV4-1 TGCGCCAGCAGCCAAGTAACAGCGGGGGGCTACGAGCAGTACTTC CASSQVTAGGYEQYF